This T cell receptor (beta chain) was identified in a study of blood T cell repertoires in COVID-19. Study-wide context: T cells, B-cell-depleted T cells, or PBMCs provided the cDNA or gDNA that served as material.

V gave up 4 bases and J gave up 13 bases, with 17 bases separating them. Germline values: CDR1 LGHNA, CDR2 YSLEER. The CDR3 covers 13 residues. Produced via immunoSEQ multiplex PCR; TCRdb's table is partial and in-frame only. This sample yields 250,000 or so clones, of which approximately 92% are seen a single time; approximately 5% belongs to the top ten. The receptor's source is a woman aged 35 to 49 who had recovered from COVID-19. Specimen: peripheral blood. The chain combines TRBV4-3 with TRBJ2-1; weak D call: TRBD2 (5 bases). CDR3 protein: CASSPGGVSKQFF. Here the CDR3 DNA reads TGCGCCAGCAGCCCCGGAGGCGTGAGCAAACAGTTCTTC.